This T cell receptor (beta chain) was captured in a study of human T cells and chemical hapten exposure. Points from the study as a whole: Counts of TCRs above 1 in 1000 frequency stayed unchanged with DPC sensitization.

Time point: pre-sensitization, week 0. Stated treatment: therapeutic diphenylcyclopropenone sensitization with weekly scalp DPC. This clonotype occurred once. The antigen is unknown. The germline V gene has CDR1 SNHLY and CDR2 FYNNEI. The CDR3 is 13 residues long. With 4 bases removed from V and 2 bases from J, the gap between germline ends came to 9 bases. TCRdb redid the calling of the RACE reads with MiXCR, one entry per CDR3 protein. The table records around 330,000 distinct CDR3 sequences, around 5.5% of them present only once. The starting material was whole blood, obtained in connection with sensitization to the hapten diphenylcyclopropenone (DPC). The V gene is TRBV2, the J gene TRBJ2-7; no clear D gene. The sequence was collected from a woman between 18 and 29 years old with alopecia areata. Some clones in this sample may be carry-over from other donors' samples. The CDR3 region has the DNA TGTGCCAGCAGTGCCGACCCGGCCTACGAGCAGTACTTC. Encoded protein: CASSADPAYEQYF.